This T cell receptor beta chain was retrieved from a study of T cell responses to AZD1222 COVID-19 vaccine. Looked up from germline, CDR1 is SEHNR and CDR2 is FQNEAQ (reference sequence). V lost 4 bases and J lost 0, with 16 bases in between. CDR3 length: 17 residues. Sequencing was performed with immunoSEQ multiplex PCR; in TCRdb, only in-frame clones are kept and a portion is missing. The table lists 86,000 or so clones, just over 85% of them singletons. This clonotype originated in an adult who received the AZD1222 COVID-19 vaccine. J is TRBJ2-1 and V is TRBV7-9; no reliable D call. The sample here was peripheral blood, taken 28 days after the second AZD1222 dose. The CDR3 DNA reads TGTGCCAGCAGCTCACCTATGATTTGGATCTCCTACAATGAGCAGTTCTTC. Translation gives CASSSPMIWISYNEQFF.